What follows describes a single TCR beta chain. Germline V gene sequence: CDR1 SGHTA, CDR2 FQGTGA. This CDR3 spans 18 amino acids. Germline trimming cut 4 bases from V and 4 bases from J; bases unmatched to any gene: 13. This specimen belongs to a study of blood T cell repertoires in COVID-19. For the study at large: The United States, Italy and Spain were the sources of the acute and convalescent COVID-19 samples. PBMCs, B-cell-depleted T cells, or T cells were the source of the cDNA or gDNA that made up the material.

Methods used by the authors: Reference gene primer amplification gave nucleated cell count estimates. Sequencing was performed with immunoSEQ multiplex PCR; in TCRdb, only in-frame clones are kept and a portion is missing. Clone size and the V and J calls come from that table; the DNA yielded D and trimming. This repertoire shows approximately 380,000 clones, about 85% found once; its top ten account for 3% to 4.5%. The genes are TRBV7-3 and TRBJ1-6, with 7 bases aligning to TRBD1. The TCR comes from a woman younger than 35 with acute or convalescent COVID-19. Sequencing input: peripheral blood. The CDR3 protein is CASSSDLDRALYNSPLHF. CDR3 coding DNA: TGTGCCAGCAGCTCGGATTTAGACAGGGCCCTATATAATTCACCCCTCCACTTT.